This T cell receptor beta chain emerged from a study of shared clonotypes between healthy human individuals (dated by TCRdb to 2018 to 2021). Some background on the complete study: A few men and a couple of women, aged 18 to 49 years, made up the cohort. The study deeply sequenced blood TCR repertoires of about 5 healthy adults to estimate repertoire size and the extent of clonotype sharing between individuals. Between about 0.8 and 9.5 billion PBMCs per donor were obtained by leukapheresis. To increase sequencing depth and limit assay-specific biases, different laboratories used diverse techniques to prepare libraries and sequence TCR repertoires. Broad study findings and their caveats: The genetic and exposure-history diversity represented was limited by the small number of donors. Only blood was sampled, and tissue TCR repertoires likely differ from those in blood. Based on pairwise subsampling, the degree of clonotype sharing among donors was expected to be affected by sequencing depth.

In the case of this clone: The specificity of this receptor is unknown. Qualities for individual bases were not recorded, and no much larger clone is one base off.

The CDR3 numbers 17 residues from cysteine through phenylalanine. Of all the DNA, just the CDR3 is kept, 51 bases in frame from base 1. According to the germline V gene (reference sequence), CDR1 reads LNHDA and CDR2 reads SQIVND. The junction shows trimming of 5 bases on V and 4 bases on J, and the gene matches do not reach 6 bases of it. Donors were healthy HIV-negative adults with no recently reported acute infections or vaccinations. All donors were Caucasian adults living in Nashville, Tennessee, USA. For unsorted samples, 90 million or so PBMCs were counted and genomic DNA was extracted with the QIAamp DNA Blood Mini kit. Blood was obtained by leukapheresis, after which PBMCs were separated by Ficoll-Histopaque density gradient centrifugation and cryopreserved in liquid nitrogen vapor phase. Using the deep immunoSEQ assay, TCR CDR3 regions were amplified from genomic DNA by multiplex PCR. For each cell subset, the extracted genomic DNA was distributed evenly across all wells of several immunoSEQ 96-well plates, and each plate served as one replicate. For unsorted PBMC, around 290 ng of genomic DNA, equivalent to around 30,000 T cell genomes, went into each replicate PCR. Genomic DNA from unsorted PBMC was sequenced over ten immunoSEQ deep assay plates. The purified libraries were quantified using a Qubit 3.0 fluorometer, sized with a Bioanalyzer 2100, and then quantified again using the KAPA Library Quantification kit. Every immunoSEQ 96-well plate was sequenced on a dedicated single-read 150-cycle Illumina NextSeq 550 flow cell. Under the source paper's analysis protocol: Because the immunoSEQ output held only junctional sequences and lacked quality scores, the filtering could not match the filtering applied to full-length reads. Sequences were annotated with PyIR, a Python wrapper for IgBLAST v1.9, using IMGT germline references to assign V/J genes and CDR3. Reads with weak V/J assignments (E-value above 1e-6), missing CDR3, stop codons, out-of-frame junctions, or ambiguous translated residues were removed. V3J clonotypes were defined by identical inferred V gene, J gene, and CDR3 amino acid sequence. Percentage overlap between repertoires was computed as shared unique clonotypes divided by the size of the smaller repertoire. RTK rarefaction, the Chao1 estimator, and Recon v2.1 estimates of unobserved clonotypes were used to assess repertoire richness. The immuneACCESS repertoire file appears here via TCRdb, limited to in-frame rearrangements. These files lack a portion of the clones; in checked studies, under half of the deficit traces to unresolved V genes, and the cause of the others is not known. V and J calls plus clone size are reproduced from that table; the DNA served to infer D and trimming. The sample has nearly 500,000 clones on record, over 60% of them singletons. 13% of the sample goes to the ten largest clones.

The chain joins TRBV19 to TRBJ2-6; TRBD2 fits 12 bases in the junction. Material for sequencing was PBMCs. This receptor was taken from a middle-aged woman in good health. Some clones in this sample may be carry-over from other donors' samples. The sequenced DNA is TGTGCCAGTAGTCCAACTAGCGGGAGGTCGGGGGCCAACGTCCTGACTTTC. This encodes CASSPTSGRSGANVLTF.